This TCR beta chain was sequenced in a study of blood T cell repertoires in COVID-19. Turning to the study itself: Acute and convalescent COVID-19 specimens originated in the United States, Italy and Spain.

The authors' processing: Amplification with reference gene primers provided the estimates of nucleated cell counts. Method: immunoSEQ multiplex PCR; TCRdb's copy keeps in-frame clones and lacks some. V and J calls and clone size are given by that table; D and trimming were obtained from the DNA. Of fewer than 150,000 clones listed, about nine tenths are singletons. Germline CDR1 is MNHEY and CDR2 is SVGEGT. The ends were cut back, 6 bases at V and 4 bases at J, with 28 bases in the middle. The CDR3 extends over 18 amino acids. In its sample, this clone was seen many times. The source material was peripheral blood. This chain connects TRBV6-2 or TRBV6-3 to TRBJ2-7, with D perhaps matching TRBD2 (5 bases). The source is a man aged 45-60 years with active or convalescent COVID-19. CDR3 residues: CASSPRLSRISGRYEQYF. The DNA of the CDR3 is TGTGCCAGCAGCCCTAGACTATCCAGGATTTCTGGAAGATACGAGCAGTACTTC.